One and the same sample provided the 5 T cell receptor beta chains below, sequenced in a study of T-cell reconstitution after alpha-beta-depleted transplantation in children. It was with unique molecular identifiers that the TCRbeta library was prepared. One entry per CDR3 protein results from TCRdb running MiXCR on the PCR reads. The sample consists of roughly 300,000 distinct CDR3 sequences, about 9.9% of them appearing once. The input for sequencing was peripheral blood, taken 180 days after TCRalphabeta/CD19-depleted stem cell transplant. All receptors come from a male patient between 2 and 10 years old who had a stem cell transplant for chronic granulomatous disease, so the T cells may come from the graft donor.

The chain couples TRBV5-4 to TRBJ2-7; D might be TRBD1 (6 bases). The CDR3 is 16 amino acids. Germline CDR1 is SGHNT and CDR2 is YYREEE (reference sequence). Trimming stripped 2 bases from V and 0 bases from J, with 15 bases between. CDR3 nucleotide sequence: TGTGCCAGCAGCTTAAGTCCGGACAGACTCTCCTACGAGCAGTACTTC. It encodes CASSLSPDRLSYEQYF.

In its sample, this clonotype was seen a few times. The J gene is TRBJ2-1, the V gene TRBV19; weak D call: TRBD2 (5 bases). Germline values: CDR1 LNHDA, CDR2 SQIVND (reference sequence). The length of the CDR3 is 13 residues. V shed 8 bases and J shed 6 bases, with 14 bases lying between them. CDR3 residues: CASQIPGFNEQFF. The CDR3 bases are TGTGCCAGTCAGATCCCGGGATTCAATGAGCAGTTCTTC.

This clonotype was detected ten times or more. The V call is TRBV6-2 or TRBV6-3, the J call TRBJ1-4; the D gene is possibly TRBD1 (5 bases). Trimming stripped 6 bases from V and 4 bases from J, with 18 bases between. This CDR3 has 16 residues. Germline assignment: CDR1 MNHEY and CDR2 SVGEGT. CDR3 region: CASRNRGRTFNEKLFF. In DNA, the CDR3 is TGTGCCAGCAGAAACCGGGGACGGACCTTTAATGAAAAACTGTTTTTT.

This clonotype was recorded at least ten times. The chain joins TRBV12-3 or TRBV12-4 to TRBJ2-1; the match to TRBD2 covers 12 bases. This CDR3 has 15 amino acids. With V trimmed by 5 bases and J by 7 bases, 6 bases remained unmatched. The CDR3 sequence: CASSRTSGRHNEQFF. The CDR3 nucleotides are TGTGCCAGCAGTCGTACTAGCGGGAGGCATAATGAGCAGTTCTTC.

The gene calls are TRBV5-1 and TRBJ2-5, with D hard to call. V was shortened by 6 bases and J by 1 base, with 16 bases between the two germline ends. Germline values: CDR1 SGHRS, CDR2 YFSETQ. This CDR3 has 15 residues. The CDR3 sequence: CASTVGFLGQETQYF. CDR3 in DNA: TGCGCCAGCACCGTGGGTTTTCTAGGCCAAGAGACCCAGTACTTC.